A selection of T cell receptor beta chains follows, all from one sample in a study of PD-1 blockade in classical Hodgkin lymphoma. Clones were read by immunoSEQ multiplex PCR, and TCRdb kept only the in-frame ones, dropping some. Counted here are about 94,000 clones, nearly 90% occurring once; the ten biggest clones make up about 10%. The source was peripheral blood mononuclear cells (PBMCs), collected before the second cycle of nivolumab. These TCRs come from a human donor with classical Hodgkin lymphoma. Both conserved end residues are part of each CDR3. Fields, in order: D gene, clone size, V gene, J gene, CDR3 DNA, CDR3 protein. The D gene is left open where the match is weak. Expanded clones are given a class, and other clones once, few, many or no size at all.

>-|-|TRBV7-2|TRBJ1-1
TGTGCCAGCAGAGGGGGGGTGGCTGAAGCTTTCTTT
CASRGGVAEAFF
>TRBD2|-|TRBV7-7|TRBJ2-2
TGTGCTAGCAGTAGCTCGCGGGGGACTGGGGAGCTGTTTTTT
CASSSSRGTGELFF
>-|-|TRBV15|TRBJ2-6
TGTGCCACCAGCAGAGGCCCCTCTGGGGCCAACGTCCTGACTTTC
CATSRGPSGANVLTF
>-|-|TRBV5-1|TRBJ2-5
TGCGCCAGCAGCTTCGGACAGGGCGGGGGGACCCAGTACTTC
CASSFGQGGGTQYF
>-|-|TRBV6-6|TRBJ1-1
TGTGCCAGCAGTATACAGGGTGAGTGGACTGAAGCTTTCTTT
CASSIQGEWTEAFF
>TRBD2|once|TRBV27|TRBJ2-7
TGTGCCAGCAGCGGACTAGCGGGAGACGAGCAGTACTTC
CASSGLAGDEQYF
>-|-|TRBV2|TRBJ2-3
TGTGCCAGCAATAAGGGCTGGCGGGGGCCACCCACAGATACGCAGTATTTT
CASNKGWRGPPTDTQYF
>-|once|TRBV19|TRBJ1-1
TGTGCCAGTAGTACTCCCCAGAACACTGAAGCTTTCTTT
CASSTPQNTEAFF
>-|once|TRBV11-3|TRBJ2-3
TGTGCCAGCAGCGAAGATACAGGGATCACAGATACGCAGTATTTT
CASSEDTGITDTQYF
>TRBD1|-|TRBV5-8|TRBJ2-7
TGTGCCAGCAGCTCGGGACAGGGGCCCTACGAGCAGTACTTC
CASSSGQGPYEQYF
>TRBD2|-|TRBV5-4|TRBJ2-7
TGTGCCAGCAGCCCGGATCTAGCGGGCCTTGGGACCCTCGAGCAGTACTTC
CASSPDLAGLGTLEQYF
>-|-|TRBV6-4|TRBJ2-3
TGTGCCAGCAGTCCCCGGCCAGGGCACACAGATACGCAGTATTTT
CASSPRPGHTDTQYF
>-|-|TRBV19|TRBJ2-3
TGTGCCAGTAACGCGGGAAGCACAGATACGCAGTATTTT
CASNAGSTDTQYF
>-|-|TRBV7-8|TRBJ2-1
TGTGCCAGCAGCTGGACTCCTACCTACAATGAGCAGTTCTTC
CASSWTPTYNEQFF
>TRBD2|-|TRBV29-1|TRBJ2-3
TGCAGCGTTATGCGGGGGGGCAGCACAGATACGCAGTATTTT
CSVMRGGSTDTQYF
>-|-|TRBV19|TRBJ2-7
TGTGCCAGTAGTATAGAGGGGGGAAGCTCCTACGAGCAGTACTTC
CASSIEGGSSYEQYF
>-|few|TRBV5-1|TRBJ2-4
TGCGCCAGCAGCTTGGGGGATCAGGGGTCCACCAAAAACATTCAGTACTTC
CASSLGDQGSTKNIQYF
>TRBD1|-|TRBV10-3|TRBJ2-5
TGTGCCGTGGCAGGCGGAGACAGGGGTGAGACCCAGTACTTC
CAVAGGDRGETQYF
>-|once|TRBV2|TRBJ1-5
TGTGCCAGCAGTGCAGGGTATAGCAATCAGCCCCAGCATTTT
CASSAGYSNQPQHF
>TRBD1|-|TRBV19|TRBJ1-5
TGTGCCAGTAGCGCCGGGACAGGGGGCAGGGAGCCCCAGCATTTT
CASSAGTGGREPQHF
>TRBD2|-|TRBV11-2|TRBJ2-1
TGTGCCAGCAGCCCAGGACTAGCGGGGGGGCAGTTCTTC
CASSPGLAGGQFF
>TRBD1|-|TRBV28|TRBJ2-1
TGTGCCAGCAGTCCCGGGACAGTGCCCTACAATGAGCAGTTCTTC
CASSPGTVPYNEQFF
>-|-|TRBV5-8|TRBJ1-5
TGTGCCAGCAGCTTGGGAACGGGAGCAATTCAGCCCCAGCATTTT
CASSLGTGAIQPQHF
>-|-|TRBV16|TRBJ1-5
TGTGCCAGCAGCCAATTTTTGTCGGGTCAGCCCCAGCATTTT
CASSQFLSGQPQHF
>-|-|TRBV9|TRBJ2-2
TGTGCCAGCAGCTTCAGGACAGAGAACACCGGGGAGCTGTTTTTT
CASSFRTENTGELFF
>-|once|TRBV19|TRBJ2-6
TGTGCCAGTAGTATTCGGGGGTTCTCTGGGGCCAACGTCCTGACTTTC
CASSIRGFSGANVLTF
>TRBD1|-|TRBV5-1|TRBJ2-3
TGCGCCAGCAGGACAGGGGGCTGGGAAGATACGCAGTATTTT
CASRTGGWEDTQYF
>-|-|TRBV2|TRBJ1-6
TGTGCCAGCAATTCAAATTCACCCCTCCACTTT
CASNSNSPLHF
>TRBD2|-|TRBV29-1|TRBJ2-1
TGCAGCGGGTCACGGACTAGCGGGATCACCTACAATGAGCAGTTCTTC
CSGSRTSGITYNEQFF
>TRBD2|-|TRBV18|TRBJ2-3
TGTGCCAGCTCTCCAACTAGCGGTGCGGGACCAGATACGCAGTATTTT
CASSPTSGAGPDTQYF
>-|once|TRBV19|TRBJ2-2
TGTGCCAGTACAGCCGCAGGTCGTATCACCGGGGAGCTGTTTTTT
CASTAAGRITGELFF
>-|-|TRBV5-1|TRBJ1-2
TGCGCCAGCAGCTCAAGGGGGTCAGCGCGAGGGGAAAACTATGGCTACACCTTC
CASSSRGSARGENYGYTF
>-|-|TRBV5-6|TRBJ2-2
TGTGCCAGCAGCCCCTTGAGGGCGACCGGGGAGCTGTTTTTT
CASSPLRATGELFF
>TRBD1|once|TRBV6-6|TRBJ2-2
TGTGCCAGCACTATCGACAGGGTCACCGGGGAGCTGTTTTTT
CASTIDRVTGELFF
>-|-|TRBV28|TRBJ1-4
TGTGCCAGCAGTTTAGTCCCCATCGGGGCTGGTAATGAAAAACTGTTTTTT
CASSLVPIGAGNEKLFF
>-|-|TRBV14|TRBJ1-1
TGTGCCAGCAGCGTACAGCCGAACACTGAAGCTTTCTTT
CASSVQPNTEAFF
>-|-|TRBV11-2|TRBJ2-1
TGTGCCAGCAGCTTAACGGTTTCCAAAGGTCTTAATGAGCAGTTCTTC
CASSLTVSKGLNEQFF
>-|-|TRBV6-4|TRBJ1-5
TGTGCCAGCGTTCGGGACAAAAGCTACAATCAGCCCCAGCATTTT
CASVRDKSYNQPQHF
>-|-|TRBV5-4|TRBJ2-1
TGTGCCAGCAGCTTGGGTCGGGGGGCCAATGAGCAGTTCTTC
CASSLGRGANEQFF
>TRBD2|once|TRBV7-9|TRBJ2-7
TGTGCCAGCAGCGGGGCCGGGACTAGCTCCTACGAGCAGTACTTC
CASSGAGTSSYEQYF
>-|once|TRBV4-1|TRBJ2-4
TGCGCCAGCAGCCAAGATCGTAGCTACGGACTCAAAAACATTCAGTACTTC
CASSQDRSYGLKNIQYF
>-|-|TRBV2|TRBJ2-1
TGTGCCAGCAGTGAAGAGGCACCTGGGAGCTCCTACAATGAGCAGTTCTTC
CASSEEAPGSSYNEQFF
>TRBD2|-|TRBV6-1|TRBJ2-1
TGTGCCAGCCCGGAGAGAGCGGGGGACTTTGAGCAGTTCTTC
CASPERAGDFEQFF
>TRBD1|-|TRBV28|TRBJ2-5
TGTGCCAGCAGTTTATGGGACCTCAACAGGGGGCTCTTAGAGACCCAGTACTTC
CASSLWDLNRGLLETQYF
>-|-|TRBV2|TRBJ1-1
TGTGCCAGCAGTGTTAGGGAGAACACTGAAGCTTTCTTT
CASSVRENTEAFF
>-|-|TRBV4-1|TRBJ2-2
TGCGCCAGCGAGGGGATCGGGGAGCTGTTTTTT
CASEGIGELFF
>TRBD1|-|TRBV7-9|TRBJ2-7
TGTGCCAGCAGTATGGACAGGGGCGAGCAGTACTTC
CASSMDRGEQYF
>-|-|TRBV6-1|TRBJ2-7
TGTGCCAGCAGTGACCGGGACCCAGCCTACGAGCAGTACTTC
CASSDRDPAYEQYF
>-|-|TRBV19|TRBJ2-2
TGTGCCAGTAGTACTGGGGGGCTCGGCACCGGGGAGCTGTTTTTT
CASSTGGLGTGELFF
>-|-|TRBV5-1|TRBJ1-4
TGCGCCAGCAGCTTTTCTCAGGGGCAAGAGGGACTGTTTTTT
CASSFSQGQEGLFF
>-|-|TRBV29-1|TRBJ2-1
TGCAGCGTTGCGTCGATTCTCGAGAAGTTCTTC
CSVASILEKFF
>-|-|TRBV19|TRBJ1-5
TGTGCCAGTAGTATATTTACAGGGCTTCAGCCCCAGCATTTT
CASSIFTGLQPQHF
>TRBD1|-|TRBV9|TRBJ2-2
TGTGCCAGCAGCGTAGTGGCAGGGGGCCGGACCGGGGAGCTGTTTTTT
CASSVVAGGRTGELFF
>TRBD2|-|TRBV7-2|TRBJ2-7
TGTGCCAGCAGCTTAGCGCTAGCGGGGGTCGAGCAGTACTTC
CASSLALAGVEQYF
>-|-|TRBV10-1|TRBJ2-7
TGCGCCAGCAGTGAAGGCAGGGATCAGTACTTC
CASSEGRDQYF
>-|-|TRBV5-1|TRBJ1-4
TGCGCCAGCAGCTTAACTGGGGGTGAAAAACTGTTTTTT
CASSLTGGEKLFF
>-|-|TRBV30|TRBJ2-1
TGTGCCTGGAGTAGGACCCACAATGAGCAGTTCTTC
CAWSRTHNEQFF
>-|-|TRBV7-2|TRBJ2-5
TGTGCCAGCAGCTTCCAGGGTTACCAAGAGACCCAGTACTTC
CASSFQGYQETQYF
>-|-|TRBV6-6|TRBJ1-4
TGTGCCAGCAGTTACTCGAGAGGGACACACAATGAAAAACTGTTTTTT
CASSYSRGTHNEKLFF
>TRBD2|-|TRBV11-2|TRBJ2-3
TGTGCCAGCAGCCCGCAGACTAGCGGGGGGTTTGGAGCAGATACGCAGTATTTT
CASSPQTSGGFGADTQYF